This TCR beta chain was retrieved from a study of T cell repertoires in aging, cancer and after chemotherapy. Study-wide results and caveats: In each cancer cohort, median generation probability increased across chemotherapy, suggesting thymic output rebounded.

As regards this clonotype: Its antigen remains unknown.

Multiplex touch-down PCR with TRB-A/B primers amplified rearranged V-D-J TRB sequences. TCRdb independently ran MiXCR on the multiplex PCR reads; one entry per CDR3 protein. The sample holds over 4,000 distinct CDR3 sequences; about 25% are singletons and the top ten take over 15%. Trimming left V 6 bases short and J 10 bases short, with 17 bases between. Germline V gives CDR1 DFQATT, CDR2 SNEGSKA (reference sequence). This CDR3 is 12 amino acids long. The template was genomic DNA from peripheral blood, not RNA. The sequence came from a human donor in good health. Sequenced: blood. The J gene is TRBJ2-3, the V gene TRBV20-1; D is unresolved. The DNA of the CDR3 is TGCAGTGCAGGTACCCCGAGGTCCCCGCAGTATTTT. This gives the protein CSAGTPRSPQYF.